This T cell receptor beta chain is drawn from a study of monozygotic twins with inflammatory bowel disease. Each TCR library used 3,500 to 4,500 ng of total RNA. The template switching step added UMIs that contained a 6-nucleotide sample barcode. TCRdb re-analyzed the 5' RACE reads; it lists each CDR3 protein once, without DNA. The ten top clones account for more than 1.5%, within a sample of more than 95,000 distinct CDR3 sequences. The CDR3 is 14 residues long. In germline, CDR1 is DFQATT, CDR2 SNEGSKA (reference sequence). V gene TRBV20-1 combines with J gene TRBJ2-3; TCRdb's D call of TRBD2 is untestable without DNA. The sequence was collected from a human donor with ulcerative colitis or Crohn's disease, or a healthy co-twin of an affected twin (not recorded which). Sequencing used blood. CDR3 amino acids: CRPSDPGLATTQYF.